The 4 T cell receptor beta chains presented below share a single source sample, sequenced in a study of patients and donors after allogeneic stem cell transplantation. TCRdb itself ran the RT-PCR reads through MiXCR, one entry per CDR3 protein. The sample lists 410,000 or so distinct CDR3 sequences, approximately 16% occurring once. Input material: blood, either unsorted or a sorted T cell fraction (not recorded which). The receptors come from a human donor who was either an allogeneic HSCT recipient or a stem cell or donor lymphocyte infusion donor (not recorded which). It is not recorded whose cells these are; they may come from a transplant donor.

The chain couples TRBV13 to TRBJ2-7; 9 bases map to TRBD1. Germline CDR1 PRHDT, CDR2 FYEKMQ (reference sequence). V lost 5 bases, J lost 6 bases, and 11 bases stayed unmatched. CDR3 length equals 15 residues. In nucleotides, the CDR3 is TGTGCCAGCAGCCAGACAGGACAGGGGCTCTTCGAGCAGTACTTC. This codes for CASSQTGQGLFEQYF.

A few counts support this clonotype. J is TRBJ2-1 and V is TRBV18; 8 positions match TRBD1. There are 16 residues in the CDR3. J lost 12 bases, V lost 3 bases, and 16 bases had no gene match. In germline, CDR1 is KGHSH, CDR2 LQKENI. CDR3 in DNA: TGTGCCAGCTCACCTCCGGACAGGGCCCTCTTGTATCGGCAGTTCTTC. It translates to CASSPPDRALLYRQFF.

The table lists this clonotype with a few counts. The rearrangement joins TRBV6-1 to TRBJ1-6; TRBD1 is a possible D gene (6 bases). Germline values: CDR1 MNHNS, CDR2 SASEGT. Deletions cut 11 bases from V and 0 bases from J, with 11 bases between. The CDR3 length is 14 residues. The CDR3 protein is CAGGQRSYNSPLHF. The CDR3 DNA reads TGTGCCGGAGGACAGCGCTCCTATAATTCACCCCTCCACTTT.

The chain is built from TRBV7-9 and TRBJ2-1, with 8 bases lining up with TRBD1. Germline assignment: CDR1 SEHNR and CDR2 FQNEAQ (reference sequence). Trimming at V came to 3 bases and at J to 8 bases, leaving 6 bases not matched to a gene. The length of the CDR3 is 14 residues. The CDR3 bases are TGTGCCAGCAGCTTCCTAACAGGGGGACATGAGCAGTTCTTC. Translating it yields CASSFLTGGHEQFF. Full variable domain (missing parts from reference TRBV7-9 and TRBJ2-1): DTGVSQNPRHKITKRGQNVTFRCDPISEHNRLYWYRQTLGQGPEFLTYFQNEAQLEKSRLLSDRFSAERPKGSFSTLEIQRTEQGDSAMYLCASSFLTGGHEQFFGPGTRLTVL.